This T cell receptor (beta chain) is from a study of a mutant IDH1 vaccine in newly diagnosed glioma. Study at large: Therapy received beforehand was radiotherapy, temozolomide, or both, with most patients given both.

Sequencing used immunoSEQ multiplex PCR; TCRdb keeps in-frame clones, though not all of them. In the table there are fewer than 35,000 clones, 85% to 90% of which are singletons. For this clone: What it binds is not known.

The time point denotes: week 23, last vaccination. In the vaccine, a single dose held 300 ug of the mutant IDH1 20-mer peptide, along with topical imiquimod. The CDR3 sequence is 14 residues long. Germline assignment: CDR1 LNHDA and CDR2 SQIVND (reference sequence). The V and J ends lost 8 bases and 8 bases respectively, with 19 bases between them. This TCR was recovered from a man in his forties with glioma. The input for sequencing was PBMCs, taken from a glioma patient whose treatment included an IDH1 peptide vaccine. The chain joins TRBV19 to TRBJ1-3; no clear D gene. The CDR3 protein is CASLHTGMGHTIYF. The DNA for the CDR3 is TGTGCCAGTCTTCACACCGGGATGGGTCACACCATATATTTT.